The subject of this entry is one T cell receptor (beta chain). Its antigen specificity is not known. No quality values exist for individual bases; no much larger clone is one base distant. This specimen comes from a study of OX40 agonist ivuxolimab in advanced cancers. As for the study more broadly: Ivuxolimab, which targeted the costimulatory receptor OX40 (CD134), was an agonistic, fully human IgG2 monoclonal antibody. Intravenous ivuxolimab was administered to patients every 2 weeks at six dose levels: 0.01, 0.1, 0.3, 1.5, 3 and 10 mg/kg. Of the roughly 51 patients in dose escalation, 19 had hepatocellular carcinoma, around 15 had melanoma, 9 had renal cell carcinoma and 9 had head and neck cancer. In the dose-escalation cohort, roughly 80% of patients were male, and the mean age was approximately 64 years, with a range of about 20 to 79. Prior anti-PD-1, anti-PD-L1 or anti-CTLA-4 therapy was permitted, and 40% of dose-escalation patients had received checkpoint inhibitors. Partial responses were achieved by three dose-escalation patients, of whom one had hepatocellular carcinoma and two had cutaneous melanoma. The purpose of peripheral TCRbeta sequencing was to test whether ivuxolimab changed TCR sequence diversity and led to clonal T-cell expansion. The monotherapy dose-escalation portion (N ≈ 55 patients) of the phase I ivuxolimab trial is reported in the paper. The research as a whole found: At doses from 0.1 to 3.0 mg/kg, clonal expansion was seen in both CD4+ and CD8+ blood T cells between baseline and week 6. The antigen specificity of the clonally expanded peripheral T cells was not determined. In partial responders in the 0.1-3.0 mg/kg groups, normalized peripheral clonal expansion was found to be among the lowest, especially among CD8+ T cells. Low levels of normalized T-cell clonal expansion were also shown by some nonresponding patients. After ivuxolimab, CD8+ T cells had more expanded clones than CD4+ T cells on average.

CDR1 and CDR2 (SGHDT, YYEEEE) derive from the germline V gene. V lost 2 bases and J lost 4 bases, and the count of bases not matched to a germline gene is 8. The CDR3, cysteine through phenylalanine, is 16 amino acids long. Only the CDR3 region is kept as DNA, spanning 48 bases read in frame from base 1. Patients with autoimmune disease history or receiving systemic immunosuppression were excluded from the trial. Peripheral blood for TCR sequencing was drawn from every dose cohort at baseline, at cycle 4 day 1 and at cycle 7 day 1. Samples were obtained from an open-label, multicenter, first-in-human phase I dose-escalation trial of ivuxolimab. Adults with locally advanced or metastatic head and neck squamous cell, hepatocellular, melanoma or renal cell carcinoma were enrolled in the trial. Before TCR sequencing, CD4+ T cells and CD8+ T cells were sorted from peripheral blood as separate populations.

To sequence the TCRbeta CDR3 region, genomic DNA was isolated from the sorted cells. TCRbeta CDR3 regions were sequenced using the immunoSEQ Assay. TCRdb provides this immuneACCESS table in a form limited to in-frame rearrangements. Some clones are lacking; in checked studies, under half of them reflect an unresolved V gene, and why the rest are absent is not known. For this sample there are 35,000 to 45,000 clones; over 75% appear just once. 4.5% to 5% of the sample comes from the top ten. The chain was built from TRBV5-6 and TRBJ1-2; 10 central bases correspond to TRBD1. The sample in question was CD4+ or CD8+ T cells sorted from blood, obtained in a trial of the OX40 agonist ivuxolimab. This sequence originates from an adult with an advanced solid tumor such as melanoma, head and neck, liver or kidney cancer. The DNA reads TGTGCCAGCAGCTTATACGGGGACAGGGGTTTCTATGGCTACACCTTC. It encodes CASSLYGDRGFYGYTF.